This T cell receptor (beta chain) was sequenced in a study of CD8+CD57+ T cells in acquired aplastic anemia. Overall study: The sorted CD4+ and CD8+ cells yielded an average approximately 3 ug of DNA. General study findings and limits: CD8+ Simpson's diversity did not differ significantly between patients and controls. The study identified twenty-nine CD8+ CDR3 sequences shared by patients and controls.

In its sample, this clonotype was seen many times. The antigen is undetermined. Both TCR beta VDJ combination and CDR3 sequence profiling were carried out. Genomic DNA was the template for this profiling. TCRdb reprocessed the reads with MiXCR, giving one entry per CDR3 protein. The data hold 250,000 to 300,000 distinct CDR3 sequences, with approximately 57% observed a single time. V was clipped by 6 bases and J by 4 bases; unmatched bases: 9. The CDR3 totals 15 residues. The germline CDR1 and CDR2 sequences are LNHDA and SQIVND (reference sequence). This sequence originates from a human donor with severe aplastic anemia or a healthy control (not recorded which). The rearrangement links TRBV19 to TRBJ2-3, with 8 bases aligning to TRBD2. Sequenced material: sorted CD4+, CD8+, or CD8+CD57+ T cells (not recorded which) from PBMCs. The chain's CDR3 is CASRLPGTRSDTQYF. The CDR3 DNA is TGTGCCAGTAGGCTACCCGGGACTAGGTCAGATACGCAGTATTTT.